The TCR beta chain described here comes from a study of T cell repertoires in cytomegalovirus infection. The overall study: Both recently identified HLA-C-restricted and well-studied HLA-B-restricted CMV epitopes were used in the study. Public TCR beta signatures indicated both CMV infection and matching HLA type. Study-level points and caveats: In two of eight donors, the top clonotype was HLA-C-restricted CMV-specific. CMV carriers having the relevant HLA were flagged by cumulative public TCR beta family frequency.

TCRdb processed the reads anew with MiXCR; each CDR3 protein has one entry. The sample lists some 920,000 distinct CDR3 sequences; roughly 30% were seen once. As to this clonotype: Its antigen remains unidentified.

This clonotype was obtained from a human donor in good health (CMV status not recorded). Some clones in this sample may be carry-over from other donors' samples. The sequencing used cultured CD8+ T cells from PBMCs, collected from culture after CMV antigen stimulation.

In nucleotides, the CDR3 is TGTGCCAGCAGTGAACAAAGGACAGGGGAAGCTTTCTTT. This sequence encodes CASSEQRTGEAFF. The genes are TRBV25-1 and TRBJ1-1; 8 positions match TRBD1. Losses at the gene ends were 2 bases for V and 8 bases for J; bases not matched to a gene: 4. Germline values: CDR1 MGHDK, CDR2 SYGVNS. CDR3 length: 13 amino acids.